This record covers a single T cell receptor beta chain. This entry is derived from a study of blood T cell repertoires in COVID-19. Whole-study context: The origin of the acute and convalescent COVID-19 samples was the United States, Italy and Spain. PBMCs, B-cell-depleted T cells, or T cells provided the cDNA or gDNA that made up the material.

Germline V gives CDR1 SEHNR, CDR2 FQNEAQ (reference sequence). This CDR3 is built from 16 residues. Trimming took 1 base from V and 5 from J; bases not matched to a gene: 6. Methods used by the authors: Amplification of reference gene primers provided the estimated nucleated cell counts. Sequencing was performed with immunoSEQ multiplex PCR; in TCRdb, only in-frame clones are kept and a portion is missing. V, J and clone size are taken as reported in that table, and D and trimming were inferred from the DNA itself. The repertoire consists of 300,000 or so clones, with 87% occurring once and the leading ten covering approximately 1.5%.

The receptor was derived from a woman in her 40s who had recovered from COVID-19. The chain is built from TRBV7-9 and TRBJ2-1, with TRBD2 matching 9 bases. The sequencing input was peripheral blood. The CDR3 DNA reads TGTGCCAGCAGCTTAGACGCAGCGGGGGGCCACAATGAGCAGTTCTTC. It specifies CASSLDAAGGHNEQFF. Using reference TRBV7-9 and TRBJ2-1 for the parts outside the CDR3, the full variable domain is DTGVSQNPRHKITKRGQNVTFRCDPISEHNRLYWYRQTLGQGPEFLTYFQNEAQLEKSRLLSDRFSAERPKGSFSTLEIQRTEQGDSAMYLCASSLDAAGGHNEQFFGPGTRLTVL.